The clone carrying this T cell receptor (beta chain) was seen many times. Its cognate antigen is unknown. The sequenced fragment ends 3 residues before the CDR3 boundary, so the rest is inferred from the germline J gene. This entry belongs to a study of T cell clonality in common variable immunodeficiency. General study points: In common variable immunodeficiency, TCR beta chains reportedly carried fewer deletions and N-nucleotide insertions.

This CDR3 has 12 residues. The V gene lost 5 bases and the J gene lost 6 bases, with 14 bases spanning the gap. Germline V lookup: CDR1 GTSNPN, CDR2 SVGIG (reference sequence). The data were produced by immunoSEQ multiplex PCR, yet TCRdb's version contains in-frame clones alone and is incomplete. There are around 30,000 clones in the sample, none observed a single time. The CVID group had roughly 15 females and roughly 30 males, mean age about 36. CVID subjects had received replacement immunoglobulin for at least one year. The V gene is TRBV30, the J gene TRBJ2-7; perhaps TRBD2 as D (5 bases). The sequence derives from a human donor with common variable immunodeficiency. The sequencing input was peripheral blood mononuclear cells. CDR3 bases read: TGTGCCTGGTATTGGCCAGGAGGCGAG. Translated, it gives CAWYWPGGE. The full CDR3 is CAWYWPGGEQYF.